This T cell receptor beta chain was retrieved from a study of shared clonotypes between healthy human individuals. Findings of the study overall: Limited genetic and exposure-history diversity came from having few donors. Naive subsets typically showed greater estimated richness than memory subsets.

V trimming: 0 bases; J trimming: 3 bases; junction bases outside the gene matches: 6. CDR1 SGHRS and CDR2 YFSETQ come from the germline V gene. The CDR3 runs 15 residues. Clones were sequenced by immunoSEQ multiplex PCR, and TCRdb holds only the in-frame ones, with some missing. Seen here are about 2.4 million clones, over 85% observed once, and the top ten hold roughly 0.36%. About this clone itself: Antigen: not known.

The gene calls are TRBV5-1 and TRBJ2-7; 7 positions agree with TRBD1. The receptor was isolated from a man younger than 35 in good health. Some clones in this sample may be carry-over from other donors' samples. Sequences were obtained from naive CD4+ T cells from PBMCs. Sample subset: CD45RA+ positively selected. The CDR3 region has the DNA TGCGCCAGCAGCTTGGCCGGGCCAGGGGGCTACGAGCAGTACTTC. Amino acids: CASSLAGPGGYEQYF.